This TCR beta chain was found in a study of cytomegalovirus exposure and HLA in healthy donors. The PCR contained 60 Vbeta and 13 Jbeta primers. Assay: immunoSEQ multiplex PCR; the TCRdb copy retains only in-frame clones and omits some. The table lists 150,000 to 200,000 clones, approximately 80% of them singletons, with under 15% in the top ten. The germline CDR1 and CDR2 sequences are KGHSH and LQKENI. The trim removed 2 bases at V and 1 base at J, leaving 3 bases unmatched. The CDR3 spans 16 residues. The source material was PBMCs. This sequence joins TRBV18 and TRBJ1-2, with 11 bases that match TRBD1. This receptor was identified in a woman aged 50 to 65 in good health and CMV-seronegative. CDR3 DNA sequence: TGTGCCAGCTCACCAGGACAGGGGGCGGTTAACTATGGCTACACCTTC. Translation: CASSPGQGAVNYGYTF.